This T cell receptor beta chain was found in a study of vaccination effects on CD4 cells after COVID-19. The study, taken as a whole, reports: Healthy vaccinees' vaccine-induced clones included only 1 of 255 cross-reacting with common cold coronaviruses. Clones that were induced by infection or by vaccine showed marked contraction late after vaccination.

Repertoires were generated with immunoSEQ multiplex PCR, while TCRdb's copy carries only in-frame clones and drops some. The table lists roughly 41,000 clones, around 73% of them singletons. Regarding this clone: The target antigen is unknown.

The authors isolated CD4+ T cells after less than eleven days of culture. All participants had two doses of either the BNT162b2 or mRNA-1273 vaccine. Days 3 and 7 were when half the medium was replaced with IL-2 medium. V lost 5 bases, J lost 3 bases, and 9 bases stayed unmatched. Looked up from germline, CDR1 is MNHEY and CDR2 is SMNVEV (reference sequence). The CDR3 length is 15 residues. The sequenced sample was CD4+ T cells from PBMCs cultured without peptide, obtained after COVID-19 vaccination. The rearrangement joins TRBV27 to TRBJ1-1; 7 positions match TRBD1. The sequence derives from a human donor who received a COVID-19 vaccine. The DNA of the CDR3 is TGTGCCAGCAGTACGACCGACAGGGCTTACACTGAAGCTTTCTTT. Its translation is CASSTTDRAYTEAFF.